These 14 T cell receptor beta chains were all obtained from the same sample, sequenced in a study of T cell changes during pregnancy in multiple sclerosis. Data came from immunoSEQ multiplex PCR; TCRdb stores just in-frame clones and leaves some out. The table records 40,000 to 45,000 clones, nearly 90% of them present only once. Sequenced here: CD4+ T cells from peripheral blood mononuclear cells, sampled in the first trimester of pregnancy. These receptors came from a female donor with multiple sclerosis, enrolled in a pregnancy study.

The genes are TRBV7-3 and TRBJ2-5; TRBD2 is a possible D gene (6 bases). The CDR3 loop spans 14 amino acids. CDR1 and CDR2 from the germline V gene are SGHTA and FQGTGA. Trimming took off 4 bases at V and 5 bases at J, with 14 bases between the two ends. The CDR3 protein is CASSSYGGSETQYF. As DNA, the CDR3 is TGTGCCAGCAGCTCCTACGGGGGATCGGAGACCCAGTACTTC.

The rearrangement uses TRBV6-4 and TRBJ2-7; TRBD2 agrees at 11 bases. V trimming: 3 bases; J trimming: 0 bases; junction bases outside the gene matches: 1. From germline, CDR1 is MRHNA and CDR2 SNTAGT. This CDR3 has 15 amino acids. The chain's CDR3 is CASSEGLAGSYEQYF. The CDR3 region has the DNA TGTGCCAGCAGTGAAGGACTAGCGGGCTCCTACGAGCAGTACTTC.

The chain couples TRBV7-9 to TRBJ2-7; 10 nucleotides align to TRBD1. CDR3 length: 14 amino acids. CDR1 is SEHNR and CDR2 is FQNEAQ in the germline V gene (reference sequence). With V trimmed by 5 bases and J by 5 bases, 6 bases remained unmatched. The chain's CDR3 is CASSRGQGFDEQYF. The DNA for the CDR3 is TGTGCCAGCAGCCGGGGACAGGGGTTTGACGAGCAGTACTTC.

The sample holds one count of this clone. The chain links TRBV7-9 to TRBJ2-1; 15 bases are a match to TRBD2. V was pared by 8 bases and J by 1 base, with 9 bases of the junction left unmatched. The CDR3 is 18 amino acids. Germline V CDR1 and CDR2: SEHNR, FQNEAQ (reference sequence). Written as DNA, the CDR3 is TGTGCCAGCGGGCCGACGGGACTAGCGGGAGGATCCTACAATGAGCAGTTCTTC. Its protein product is CASGPTGLAGGSYNEQFF.

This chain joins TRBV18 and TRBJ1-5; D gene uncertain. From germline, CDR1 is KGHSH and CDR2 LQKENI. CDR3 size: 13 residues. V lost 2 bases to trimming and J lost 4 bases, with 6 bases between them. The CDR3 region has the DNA TGTGCCAGCTCACCAGAGGAAAATCAGCCCCAGCATTTT. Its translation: CASSPEENQPQHF.

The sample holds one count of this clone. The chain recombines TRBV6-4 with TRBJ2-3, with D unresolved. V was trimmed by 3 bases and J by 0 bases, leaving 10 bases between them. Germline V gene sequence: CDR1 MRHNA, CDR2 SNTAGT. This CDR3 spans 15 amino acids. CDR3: CASSESGRSTDTQYF. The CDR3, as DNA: TGTGCCAGCAGTGAATCGGGTAGAAGCACAGATACGCAGTATTTT.

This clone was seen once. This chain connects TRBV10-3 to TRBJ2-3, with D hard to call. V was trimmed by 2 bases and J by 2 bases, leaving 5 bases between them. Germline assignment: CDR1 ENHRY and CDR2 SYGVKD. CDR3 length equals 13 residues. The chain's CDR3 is CAISEPVTDTQYF. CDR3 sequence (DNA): TGTGCCATCAGTGAGCCCGTCACAGATACGCAGTATTTT.

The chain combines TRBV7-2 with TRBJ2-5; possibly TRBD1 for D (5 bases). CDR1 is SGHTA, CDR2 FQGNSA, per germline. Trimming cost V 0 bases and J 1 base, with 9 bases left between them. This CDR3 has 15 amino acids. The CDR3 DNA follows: TGTGCCAGCAGCTTAGCTCTCCAGGGCCAAGAGACCCAGTACTTC. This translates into CASSLALQGQETQYF.

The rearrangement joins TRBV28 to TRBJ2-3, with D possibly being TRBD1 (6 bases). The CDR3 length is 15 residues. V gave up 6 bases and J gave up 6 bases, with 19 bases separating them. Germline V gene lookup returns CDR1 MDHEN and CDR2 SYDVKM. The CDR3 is CASSPQTGLEDTQYF. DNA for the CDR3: TGTGCCAGCAGCCCCCAAACAGGGCTTGAGGATACGCAGTATTTT.

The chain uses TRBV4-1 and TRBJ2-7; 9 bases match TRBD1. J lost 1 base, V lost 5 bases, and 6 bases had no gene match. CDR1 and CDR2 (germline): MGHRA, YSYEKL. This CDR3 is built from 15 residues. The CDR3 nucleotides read TGCGCCAGCAGCTCCTCCGGGACAGGGTCCTACGAGCAGTACTTC. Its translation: CASSSSGTGSYEQYF.

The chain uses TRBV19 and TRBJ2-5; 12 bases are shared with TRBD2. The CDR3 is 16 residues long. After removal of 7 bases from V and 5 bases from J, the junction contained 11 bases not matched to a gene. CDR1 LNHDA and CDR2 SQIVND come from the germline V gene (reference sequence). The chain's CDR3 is CASKPKLAGGRETQYF. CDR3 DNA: TGTGCCAGTAAGCCAAAACTAGCGGGAGGAAGGGAGACCCAGTACTTC. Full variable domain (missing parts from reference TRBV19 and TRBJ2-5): DGGITQSPKYLFRKEGQNVTLSCEQNLNHDAMYWYRQDPGQGLRLIYYSQIVNDFQKGDIAEGYSVSREKKESFPLTVTSAQKNPTAFYLCASKPKLAGGRETQYFGPGTRLLVL.

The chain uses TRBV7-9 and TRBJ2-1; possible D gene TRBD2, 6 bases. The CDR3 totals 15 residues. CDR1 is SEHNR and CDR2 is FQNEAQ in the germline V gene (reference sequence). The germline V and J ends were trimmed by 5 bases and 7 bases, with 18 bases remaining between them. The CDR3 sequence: CASSRGSSVWNEQFF. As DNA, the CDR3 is TGTGCCAGCAGCCGTGGGTCTAGCGTGTGGAATGAGCAGTTCTTC.

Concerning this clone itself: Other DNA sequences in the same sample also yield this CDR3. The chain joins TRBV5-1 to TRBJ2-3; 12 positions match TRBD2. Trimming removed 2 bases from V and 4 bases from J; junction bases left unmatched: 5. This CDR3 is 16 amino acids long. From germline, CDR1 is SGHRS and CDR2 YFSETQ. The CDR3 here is CASSFPGTSGPDTQYF. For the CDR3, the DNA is TGCGCCAGCAGCTTCCCCGGGACTAGCGGGCCAGATACGCAGTATTTT.

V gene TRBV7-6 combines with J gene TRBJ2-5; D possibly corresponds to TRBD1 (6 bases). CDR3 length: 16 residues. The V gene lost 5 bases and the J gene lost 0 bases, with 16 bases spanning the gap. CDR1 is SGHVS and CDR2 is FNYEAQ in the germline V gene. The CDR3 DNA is TGTGCCAGCAGCCAGGGGACGGCGGAGTACCAAGAGACCCAGTACTTC. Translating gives CASSQGTAEYQETQYF.